This T cell receptor beta chain is from a study of blood T cells in healthy people across ages. The study's findings and limits: Versus aged donors, long-lived donors had higher diversity and more naive CD4+ cells. The diversity estimates, figures obtained from one million T cells, were considered underestimates.

The second PCR ran roughly 7 to 11 cycles with a sample-barcoded 5' primer and J-beta primers. Samples each returned at least 3 million CDR3-containing paired-end reads. TCRdb called the 5' RACE reads again in MiXCR, with one record for every CDR3 protein. The sample has 1.4 million to 1.5 million distinct CDR3 sequences, about 40% seen once; the top ten hold 7.9%. The V end was cut by 5 bases, the J end by 0 bases, with 29 bases between. CDR1 and CDR2 (germline): SEHNR, FQNEAQ (reference sequence). The CDR3 loop spans 20 amino acids. Regarding this clonotype: Its antigen is undetermined.

Per individual sample, total RNA of at least 6 micrograms was extracted. The chain combines TRBV7-9 with TRBJ2-7; D may match TRBD1 or TRBD2 (5 bases each). This sequence originates from a woman aged 18-35 years in good health. The specimen sequenced was blood. The CDR3 here is CASSKERGRLTPSSSYEQYF. In nucleotides, the CDR3 is TGTGCCAGCAGCAAGGAGAGGGGCAGGCTTACGCCCTCGAGCTCCTACGAGCAGTACTTC.